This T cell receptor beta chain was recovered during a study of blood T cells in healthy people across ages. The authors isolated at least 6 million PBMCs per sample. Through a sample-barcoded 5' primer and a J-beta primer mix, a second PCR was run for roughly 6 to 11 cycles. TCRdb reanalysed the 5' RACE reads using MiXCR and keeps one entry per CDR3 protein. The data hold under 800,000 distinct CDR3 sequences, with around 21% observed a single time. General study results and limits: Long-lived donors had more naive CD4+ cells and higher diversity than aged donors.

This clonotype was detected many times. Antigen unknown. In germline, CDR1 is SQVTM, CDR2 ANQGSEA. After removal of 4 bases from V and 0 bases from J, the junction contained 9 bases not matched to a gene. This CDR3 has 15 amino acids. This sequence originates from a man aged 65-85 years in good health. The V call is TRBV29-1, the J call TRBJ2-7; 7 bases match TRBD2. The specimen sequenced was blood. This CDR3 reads CSVVGGRGLSYEQYF. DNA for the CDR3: TGCAGCGTTGTCGGCGGGAGAGGACTCTCCTACGAGCAGTACTTC.